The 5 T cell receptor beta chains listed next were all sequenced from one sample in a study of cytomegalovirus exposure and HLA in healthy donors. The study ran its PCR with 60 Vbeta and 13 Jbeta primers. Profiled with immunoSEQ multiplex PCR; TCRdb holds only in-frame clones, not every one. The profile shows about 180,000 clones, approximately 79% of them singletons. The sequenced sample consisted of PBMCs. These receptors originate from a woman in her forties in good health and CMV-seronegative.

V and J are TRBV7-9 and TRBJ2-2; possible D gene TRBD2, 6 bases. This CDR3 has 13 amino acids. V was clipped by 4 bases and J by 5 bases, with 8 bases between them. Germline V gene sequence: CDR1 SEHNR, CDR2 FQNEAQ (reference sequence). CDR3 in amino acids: CASSSRGTGELFF. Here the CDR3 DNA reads TGTGCCAGCAGCTCGCGGGGAACCGGGGAGCTGTTTTTT.

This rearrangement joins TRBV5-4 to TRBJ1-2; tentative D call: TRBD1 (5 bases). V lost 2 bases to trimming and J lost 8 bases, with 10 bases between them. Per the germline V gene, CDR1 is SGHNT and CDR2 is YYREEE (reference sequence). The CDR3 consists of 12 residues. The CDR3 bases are TGTGCCAGCAGCTTAGGAGGGGCCGGCTACACCTTC. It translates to CASSLGGAGYTF.

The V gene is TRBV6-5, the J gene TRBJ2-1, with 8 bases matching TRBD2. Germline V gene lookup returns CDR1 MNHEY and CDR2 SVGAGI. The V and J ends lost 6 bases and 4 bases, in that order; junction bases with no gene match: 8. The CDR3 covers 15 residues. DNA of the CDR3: TGTGCCAGCAGCAATAGGACTAGCAAATACAATGAGCAGTTCTTC. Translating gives CASSNRTSKYNEQFF.

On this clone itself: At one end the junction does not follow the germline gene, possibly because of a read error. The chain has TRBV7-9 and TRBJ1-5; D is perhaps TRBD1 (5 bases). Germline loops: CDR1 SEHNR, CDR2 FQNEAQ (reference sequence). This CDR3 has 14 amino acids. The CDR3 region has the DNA TGTTCCAGCAGCCAGGGAGGGGTTGGTCAGCCCCAGCATTTT. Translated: CSSSQGGVGQPQHF.

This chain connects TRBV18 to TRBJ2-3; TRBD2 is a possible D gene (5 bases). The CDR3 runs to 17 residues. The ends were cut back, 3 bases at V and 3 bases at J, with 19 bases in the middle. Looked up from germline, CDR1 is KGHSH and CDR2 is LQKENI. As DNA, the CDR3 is TGTGCCAGCTCACCCCGGTCTGTGGGAGTTGGGACAGATACGCAGTATTTT. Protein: CASSPRSVGVGTDTQYF.